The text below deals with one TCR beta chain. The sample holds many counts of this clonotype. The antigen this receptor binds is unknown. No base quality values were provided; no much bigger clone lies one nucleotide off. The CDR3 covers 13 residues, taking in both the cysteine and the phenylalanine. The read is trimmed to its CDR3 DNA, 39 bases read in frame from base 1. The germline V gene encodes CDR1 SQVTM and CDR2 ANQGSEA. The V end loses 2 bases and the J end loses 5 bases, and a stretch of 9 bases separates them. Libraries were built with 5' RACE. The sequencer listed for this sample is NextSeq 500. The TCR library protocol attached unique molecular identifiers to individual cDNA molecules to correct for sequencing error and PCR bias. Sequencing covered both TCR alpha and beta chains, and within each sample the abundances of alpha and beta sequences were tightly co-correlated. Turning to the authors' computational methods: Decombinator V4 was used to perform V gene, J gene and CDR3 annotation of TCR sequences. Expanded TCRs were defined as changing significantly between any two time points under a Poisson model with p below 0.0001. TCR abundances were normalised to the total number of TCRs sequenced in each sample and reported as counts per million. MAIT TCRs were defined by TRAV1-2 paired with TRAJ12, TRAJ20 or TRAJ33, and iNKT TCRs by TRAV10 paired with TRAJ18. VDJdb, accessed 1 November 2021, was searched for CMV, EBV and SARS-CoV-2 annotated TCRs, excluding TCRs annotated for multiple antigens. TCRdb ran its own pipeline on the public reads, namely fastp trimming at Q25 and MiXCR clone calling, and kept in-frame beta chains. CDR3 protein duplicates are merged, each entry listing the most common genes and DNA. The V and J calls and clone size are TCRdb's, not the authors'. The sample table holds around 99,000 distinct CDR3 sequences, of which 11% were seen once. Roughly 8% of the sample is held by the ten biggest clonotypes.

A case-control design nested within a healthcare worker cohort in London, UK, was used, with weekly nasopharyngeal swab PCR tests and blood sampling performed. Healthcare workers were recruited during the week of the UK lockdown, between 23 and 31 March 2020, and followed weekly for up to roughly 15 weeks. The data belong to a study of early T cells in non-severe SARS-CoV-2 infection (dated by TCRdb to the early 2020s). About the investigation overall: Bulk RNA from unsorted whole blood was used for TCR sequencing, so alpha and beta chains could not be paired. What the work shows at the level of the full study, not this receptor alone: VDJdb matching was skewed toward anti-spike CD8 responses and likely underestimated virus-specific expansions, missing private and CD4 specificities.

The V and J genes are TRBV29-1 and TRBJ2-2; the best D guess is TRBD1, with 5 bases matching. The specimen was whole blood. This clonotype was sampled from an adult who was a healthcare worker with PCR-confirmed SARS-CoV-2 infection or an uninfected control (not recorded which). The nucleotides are TGCAGCGTTGAACAGGGAAGGACCGGGGAGCTGTTTTTT. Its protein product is CSVEQGRTGELFF.